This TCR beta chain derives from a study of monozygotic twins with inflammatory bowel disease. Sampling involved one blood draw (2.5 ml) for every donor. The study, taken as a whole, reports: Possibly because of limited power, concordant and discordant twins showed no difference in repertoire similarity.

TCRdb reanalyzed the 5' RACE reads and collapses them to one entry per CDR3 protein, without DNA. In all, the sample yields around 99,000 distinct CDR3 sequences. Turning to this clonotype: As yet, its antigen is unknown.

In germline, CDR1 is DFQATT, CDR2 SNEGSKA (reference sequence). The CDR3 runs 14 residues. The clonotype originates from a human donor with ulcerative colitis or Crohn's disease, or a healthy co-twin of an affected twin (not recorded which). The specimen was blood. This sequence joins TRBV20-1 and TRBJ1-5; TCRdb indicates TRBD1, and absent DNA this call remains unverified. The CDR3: CSADRRDGNQPQHF.